The text below deals with one T cell receptor (beta chain). What it binds is unknown. Trimming cost V 7 bases and J 3 bases, with 13 bases left between them. Germline assignment: CDR1 ENHRY and CDR2 SYGVKD. The CDR3 loop spans 14 amino acids. This entry belongs to a study of graft-versus-host responses after intestinal transplantation. Study-level background: Every one of the recipients received anti-thymocyte globulin induction and afterwards took tacrolimus and steroids for around three years. Study-level points and caveats: GvH clone levels peaked in circulation, and this peak was associated with early post-transplant HvG declines.

Sequencing was performed with immunoSEQ multiplex PCR; in TCRdb, only in-frame clones are kept and a portion is missing. The sample carries tens of thousands of clones, 91% recorded once. The chain has TRBV10-3 and TRBJ2-1, with TRBD1 as a possible D gene (6 bases). The TCR originated in a human donor who received an intestinal transplant. Sequences were derived from unstimulated CD8+ T cells sorted from spleen or lymph node cells, sampled before intestinal transplant. In nucleotides, the CDR3 is TGTGCCATCAACGCCGGACAGAGCTACAATGAGCAGTTCTTC. Protein product: CAINAGQSYNEQFF.